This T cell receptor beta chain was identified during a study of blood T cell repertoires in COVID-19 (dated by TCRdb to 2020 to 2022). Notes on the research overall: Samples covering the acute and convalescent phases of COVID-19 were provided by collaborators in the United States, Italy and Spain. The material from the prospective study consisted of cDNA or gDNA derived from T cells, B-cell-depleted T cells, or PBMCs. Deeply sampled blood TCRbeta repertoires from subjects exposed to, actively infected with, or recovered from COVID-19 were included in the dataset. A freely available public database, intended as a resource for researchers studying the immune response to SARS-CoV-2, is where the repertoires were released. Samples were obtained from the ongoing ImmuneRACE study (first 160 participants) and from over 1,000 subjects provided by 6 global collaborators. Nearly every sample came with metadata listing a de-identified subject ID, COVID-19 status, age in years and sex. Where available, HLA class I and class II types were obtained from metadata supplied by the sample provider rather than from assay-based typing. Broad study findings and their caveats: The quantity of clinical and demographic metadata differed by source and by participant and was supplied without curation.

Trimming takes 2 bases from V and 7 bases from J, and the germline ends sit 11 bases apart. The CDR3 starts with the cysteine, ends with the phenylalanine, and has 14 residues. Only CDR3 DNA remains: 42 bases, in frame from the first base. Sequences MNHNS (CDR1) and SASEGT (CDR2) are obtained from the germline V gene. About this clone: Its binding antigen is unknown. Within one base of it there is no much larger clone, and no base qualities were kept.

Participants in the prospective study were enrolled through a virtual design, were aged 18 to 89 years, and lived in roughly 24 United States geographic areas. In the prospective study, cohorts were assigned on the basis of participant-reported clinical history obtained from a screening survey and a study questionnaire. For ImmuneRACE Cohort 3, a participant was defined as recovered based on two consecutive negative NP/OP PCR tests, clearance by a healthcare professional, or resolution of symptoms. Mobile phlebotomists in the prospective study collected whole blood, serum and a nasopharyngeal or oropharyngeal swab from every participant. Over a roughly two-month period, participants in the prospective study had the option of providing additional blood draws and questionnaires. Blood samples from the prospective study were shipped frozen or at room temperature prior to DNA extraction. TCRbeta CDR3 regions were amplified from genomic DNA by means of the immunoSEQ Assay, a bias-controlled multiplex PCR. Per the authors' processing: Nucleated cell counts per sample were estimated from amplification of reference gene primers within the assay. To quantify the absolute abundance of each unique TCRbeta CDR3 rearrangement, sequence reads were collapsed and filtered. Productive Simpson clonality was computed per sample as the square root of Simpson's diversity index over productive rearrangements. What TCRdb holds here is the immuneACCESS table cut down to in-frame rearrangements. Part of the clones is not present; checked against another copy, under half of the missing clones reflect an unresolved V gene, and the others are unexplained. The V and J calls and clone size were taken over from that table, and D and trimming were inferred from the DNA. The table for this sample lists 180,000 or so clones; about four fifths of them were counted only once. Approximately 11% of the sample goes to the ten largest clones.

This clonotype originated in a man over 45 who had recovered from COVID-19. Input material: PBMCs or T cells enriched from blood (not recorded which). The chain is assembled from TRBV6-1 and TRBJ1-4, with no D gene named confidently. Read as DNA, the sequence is TGTGCCAGCAGTGAAACCCAACGGGGTGAAAAACTGTTTTTT. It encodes CASSETQRGEKLFF.